The 30 T cell receptor beta chains given below trace back to one sample, sequenced in a study of monozygotic twins with inflammatory bowel disease. TCRdb processed the 5' RACE reads again and assigns one entry to each CDR3 protein, with no DNA. The sample includes around 370,000 distinct CDR3 sequences. What was sequenced was blood. These receptors were taken from a human donor with ulcerative colitis or Crohn's disease, or a healthy co-twin of an affected twin (not recorded which).

The chain has TRBV7-8 and TRBJ2-3; the D call from TCRdb, TRBD1, cannot be confirmed without DNA. Germline V gene sequence: CDR1 SGHVS, CDR2 FQNEAQ. The CDR3 length is 17 residues. CDR3 protein: CASSLVGRGLSTDTQYF.

This chain connects TRBV5-1 to TRBJ1-2; checking the TCRdb D call of TRBD1 is not possible without DNA. This CDR3 is built from 17 residues. Germline-derived CDR1 and CDR2 are SGHRS and YFSETQ. CDR3 protein: CASSPEDRLKRDYGYTF.

V and J are TRBV12-3 or TRBV12-4 and TRBJ1-1; TCRdb indicates TRBD1, and absent DNA this call remains unverified. The CDR3 totals 13 residues. The CDR3 reads CASTGQMNTEAFF.

The chain employs TRBV7-2 and TRBJ2-7; as DNA is missing, the TRBD1 call by TCRdb cannot be tested. Germline V gives CDR1 SGHTA, CDR2 FQGNSA. This CDR3 has 16 residues. CDR3 amino acids: CASSLAGTQLGYEQYF.

The chain carries TRBV7-8 and TRBJ1-4. The CDR3 consists of 16 residues. Germline CDR1 reads SGHVS; CDR2 reads FQNEAQ. CDR3: CASSLASPVNNEKLFF.

V usage is TRBV7-2 and J usage is TRBJ2-3; as DNA is missing, the TRBD1 call by TCRdb cannot be tested. The germline gives CDR1 SGHTA, CDR2 FQGNSA. The CDR3 loop spans 14 amino acids. The CDR3 sequence is CASSLDGNTDTQYF.

The rearrangement uses TRBV12-3 or TRBV12-4 and TRBJ2-7; TCRdb gives TRBD1 as the D gene, but with no DNA this cannot be confirmed. CDR3 length: 14 amino acids. The CDR3 region is CASSLGADTYEQYF.

CDR3 sequence: CSAGPIVETTSNSGANVLTF. The chain joins TRBV20-1 to TRBJ2-6; TCRdb's D call of TRBD2 is untestable without DNA. Germline CDR1 is DFQATT and CDR2 is SNEGSKA (reference sequence). The CDR3 sequence is 20 residues long.

The chain couples TRBV4-3 to TRBJ2-5. The length of the CDR3 is 18 residues. Germline-derived CDR1 and CDR2 are LGHNA and YSLEER. CDR3 amino acids: CASSQDLAWWSSQETQYF.

The chain recombines TRBV7-9 with TRBJ2-2. Per germline, CDR1 SEHNR and CDR2 FQNEAQ (reference sequence). The CDR3 runs to 14 residues. This CDR3 is CASSLARFTGELFF.

The rearrangement links TRBV20-1 to TRBJ2-7; as DNA is missing, the TRBD2 call by TCRdb cannot be tested. From germline, CDR1 is DFQATT and CDR2 SNEGSKA (reference sequence). The CDR3 consists of 14 residues. The CDR3 protein is CSASGRAGAYEQYF.

The rearrangement uses TRBV5-1 and TRBJ2-5. The CDR3 covers 15 residues. Looked up from germline, CDR1 is SGHRS and CDR2 is YFSETQ. The CDR3 reads CASSLVLRVGETQYF.

The gene calls are TRBV7-9 and TRBJ1-5. The CDR3 is made up of 13 amino acids. CDR1 is SEHNR and CDR2 is FQNEAQ in the germline V gene (reference sequence). The CDR3: CGVGNYSNQPQHF.

J is TRBJ2-3 and V is TRBV7-9. The CDR3 totals 13 residues. Per the germline V gene, CDR1 is SEHNR and CDR2 is FQNEAQ (reference sequence). The CDR3 is CASSQGSTDTQYF.

This CDR3 reads CSARDLVGIASYEQYF. The V and J genes are TRBV20-1 and TRBJ2-7. Germline lookup yields CDR1 DFQATT and CDR2 SNEGSKA (reference sequence). This CDR3 comprises 16 residues.

This chain uses TRBV28 with TRBJ1-5. Per germline, CDR1 MDHEN and CDR2 SYDVKM. The CDR3 sequence is 15 residues long. The CDR3 sequence: CASSLSGALNQPQHF.

CDR3 amino acids: CASSPRGSEQYF. The rearrangement uses TRBV18 and TRBJ2-7. This CDR3 is 12 amino acids long. Germline V gene data show CDR1 as KGHSH and CDR2 as LQKENI. The whole variable domain, remainder taken from reference TRBV18 and TRBJ2-7, is NAGVMQNPRHLVRRRGQEARLRCSPMKGHSHVYWYRQLPEEGLKFMVYLQKENIIDESGMPKERFSAEFPKEGPSILRIQQVVRGDSAAYFCASSPRGSEQYFGPGTRLTVT.

The J gene is TRBJ1-5, the V gene TRBV9. Germline-derived CDR1 and CDR2 are SGDLS and YYNGEE. CDR3 length: 15 residues. The CDR3 reads CASSKLPWGGQPQHF.

The chain links TRBV5-1 to TRBJ2-3. The CDR3 length is 15 residues. The germline V gene encodes CDR1 SGHRS and CDR2 YFSETQ. This CDR3 is CASSLGRSSTDTQYF.

The chain couples TRBV18 to TRBJ1-1; the D call of TRBD1 rests on TCRdb alone, since no DNA is present to check it. Per the germline V gene, CDR1 is KGHSH and CDR2 is LQKENI. The CDR3 consists of 15 residues. The CDR3 protein is CASSADRVLDTEAFF.

The chain is built from TRBV27 and TRBJ1-6; TCRdb's D call, TRBD1, is unchecked because there is no DNA. CDR3 length equals 18 residues. Per germline, CDR1 MNHEY and CDR2 SMNVEV (reference sequence). The CDR3 sequence: CASSLYPRRRGSNSPLHF.

CDR3 sequence: CSVAWTGSSTDTQYF. The genes are TRBV29-1 and TRBJ2-3; TCRdb names TRBD1, which stays unverified in the absence of DNA. The germline V gene has CDR1 SQVTM and CDR2 ANQGSEA. The CDR3 has 15 residues.

This chain links TRBV2 with TRBJ1-2. Germline loops: CDR1 SNHLY, CDR2 FYNNEI. This CDR3 comprises 14 residues. The CDR3: CASSERFQYYGYTF.

This chain uses TRBV10-3 with TRBJ2-5; TCRdb calls TRBD2, which cannot be checked without DNA. CDR1 and CDR2 from the germline V gene are ENHRY and SYGVKD. This CDR3 has 12 amino acids. CDR3 region: CAISDRAETQYF.

The chain uses TRBV6-2 or TRBV6-3 and TRBJ2-1; TCRdb gives TRBD1 as the D gene, but with no DNA this cannot be confirmed. The CDR3 totals 17 residues. Germline CDR1 MNHEY, CDR2 SVGEGT. This CDR3 is CARRQGLGRRSYNEQFF.

The V and J genes are TRBV5-1 and TRBJ2-7; as DNA is missing, the TRBD2 call by TCRdb cannot be tested. The CDR3 consists of 15 residues. Looked up from germline, CDR1 is SGHRS and CDR2 is YFSETQ. The CDR3 sequence: CASSMDTSSPYEQYF.

The chain recombines TRBV12-3 or TRBV12-4 with TRBJ2-4; TCRdb names TRBD2, which stays unverified in the absence of DNA. This CDR3 spans 17 amino acids. CDR3 sequence reads: CASSSISGGAPKNMQYF.

V gene TRBV19 combines with J gene TRBJ2-1; TCRdb names TRBD1, which stays unverified in the absence of DNA. Germline lookup yields CDR1 LNHDA and CDR2 SQIVND (reference sequence). The CDR3 sequence is 15 residues long. This CDR3 reads CASTRTGGIINEQFF. Full variable domain (outside the CDR3, taken from reference TRBV19 and TRBJ2-1): DGGITQSPKYLFRKEGQNVTLSCEQNLNHDAMYWYRQDPGQGLRLIYYSQIVNDFQKGDIAEGYSVSREKKESFPLTVTSAQKNPTAFYLCASTRTGGIINEQFFGPGTRLTVL.

CDR3 residues: CASSLGRQASTSYEQYF. This chain links TRBV5-1 with TRBJ2-7; TCRdb indicates TRBD1, and absent DNA this call remains unverified. The CDR3 covers 17 residues. Germline-derived CDR1 and CDR2 are SGHRS and YFSETQ. Full variable domain (missing parts from reference TRBV5-1 and TRBJ2-7): KAGVTQTPRYLIKTRGQQVTLSCSPISGHRSVSWYQQTPGQGLQFLFEYFSETQRNKGNFPGRFSGRQFSNSRSEMNVSTLELGDSALYLCASSLGRQASTSYEQYFGPGTRLTVT.

The rearrangement joins TRBV5-1 to TRBJ2-2; as DNA is missing, the TRBD2 call by TCRdb cannot be tested. In germline, CDR1 is SGHRS, CDR2 YFSETQ. This CDR3 region has 14 residues. CDR3: CASSLDPAGGELFF.